This TCR beta chain was profiled in a study of blood T cells in healthy people across ages. A second PCR of roughly 7 to 11 cycles used a sample-barcoded 5' primer and a J-beta primer mix. The template-switch adaptor was a 5' adaptor with 12 random nucleotides. It tagged each cDNA molecule. TCRdb re-analysed the 5' RACE reads in MiXCR, keeping a single row per CDR3 protein. Of more than 1.4 million distinct CDR3 sequences in the sample, roughly 45% are singletons; the top ten hold around 8%. Study-level points and caveats: No conclusive comparison of naive versus antigen-experienced cells was possible with unsorted PBMCs.

Worth noting for this clonotype: Its specificity is unknown.

It was around 10 milliliters of peripheral blood that were drawn from each donor. V was cut by 2 bases and J by 13 bases, with 16 bases left in between. The CDR3 contains 13 residues. The germline CDR1 and CDR2 sequences are SGHRS and YFSETQ. This clonotype was obtained from a woman between 18 and 30 years old in good health. This chain joins TRBV5-1 and TRBJ2-4; D may match TRBD1 or TRBD2 (5 bases each). The sequencing input was blood. The CDR3, as DNA: TGCGCCAGCAGCTTATCGGCATTGGGGGAGCAGTACTTC. Translated: CASSLSALGEQYF.